Listed here are 27 T cell receptor beta chains from one sample, sequenced in a study of blood T cell repertoires in COVID-19. Data came from immunoSEQ multiplex PCR; TCRdb stores just in-frame clones and leaves some out. The sample consists of over 75,000 clones, 89% of them appearing once. Sample: peripheral blood. The receptors stem from an elderly woman with active COVID-19.

The gene calls are TRBV28 and TRBJ1-5; 9 bases map to TRBD1. The J segment lost 6 bases and the V segment lost 5 bases, leaving 8 bases of the junction unmatched. Per the germline V gene, CDR1 is MDHEN and CDR2 is SYDVKM. The CDR3 runs to 15 residues. The CDR3 loop reads CASSNPGQGVQPQHF. Written as DNA, the CDR3 is TGTGCCAGCAGTAACCCGGGACAGGGAGTTCAGCCCCAGCATTTT.

The CDR3 sequence: CASSPEEADTQYF. DNA of the CDR3: TGTGCCAGCAGCCCAGAGGAGGCAGATACGCAGTATTTT. The rearrangement uses TRBV7-2 and TRBJ2-3, with D perhaps TRBD2 (5 bases). The V gene's germline CDR1 is SGHTA and CDR2 FQGNSA. Trimming took 5 bases from V and 4 from J, leaving 10 bases between them. The CDR3 runs to 13 residues.

This clone was seen once. This sequence joins TRBV5-6 and TRBJ1-1, with D possibly being TRBD1 (6 bases). This CDR3 contains 14 residues. Germline V gene lookup returns CDR1 SGHDT and CDR2 YYEEEE. Trimming left V 4 bases short and J 0 bases short, with 10 bases between. As DNA, the CDR3 is TGTGCCAGCAGCCTGGACAGATTGAACACTGAAGCTTTCTTT. Protein sequence: CASSLDRLNTEAFF.

The rearrangement joins TRBV10-3 to TRBJ1-4; 7 nucleotides match TRBD1. V shed 9 bases and J 4 bases; nucleotides not matched to a gene: 8. This CDR3 has 14 residues. Germline assignment: CDR1 ENHRY and CDR2 SYGVKD. CDR3: CAIGKGANNEKLFF. Written as DNA, the CDR3 is TGTGCCATTGGCAAGGGGGCCAATAATGAAAAACTGTTTTTT.

This clone appeared a single time. V and J are TRBV2 and TRBJ1-2; D perhaps matches TRBD1 (6 bases). Trimming took off 6 bases at V and 4 bases at J, with 24 bases between the two ends. This CDR3 region has 17 residues. Germline loops: CDR1 SNHLY, CDR2 FYNNEI. CDR3 sequence reads: CASSPWRGRNYAYGYTF. CDR3 nucleotides: TGTGCCAGCAGCCCCTGGCGGGGGCGAAATTATGCCTATGGCTACACCTTC.

V and J are TRBV11-3 and TRBJ2-2; TRBD2 is a possible D gene (6 bases). This CDR3 is built from 15 residues. The V gene's germline CDR1 is SGHNT and CDR2 YENEEA. Deletions cut 3 bases from V and 6 bases from J, with 14 bases between. CDR3 coding DNA: TGTGCCAGCAGCTTTTCTATCGGAGGGGCCGGGGAGCTGTTTTTT. It is translated as CASSFSIGGAGELFF.

This rearrangement joins TRBV12-3 or TRBV12-4 to TRBJ2-5; D is ambiguous. The CDR3 length is 13 residues. V was clipped by 5 bases and J by 3 bases, with 10 bases between them. The CDR3 nucleotides read TGTGCCAGCAGTAACCCAGGCAAAGAGACCCAGTACTTC. Its protein product is CASSNPGKETQYF.

The chain employs TRBV6-5 and TRBJ1-2, with 8 bases identical to TRBD1. Germline V gene lookup returns CDR1 MNHEY and CDR2 SVGAGI. The length of the CDR3 is 14 residues. The ends lost 2 bases at V and 7 bases at J; junction bases unmatched: 6. CDR3: CASSYRDRLGGYTF. The CDR3 DNA reads as TGTGCCAGCAGTTACCGGGACAGGTTAGGTGGCTACACCTTC.

This chain uses TRBV28 with TRBJ1-3, with 7 bases aligning to TRBD1. Trimming cost V 4 bases and J 4 bases; bases outside gene matches: 7. The CDR3 spans 15 residues. In germline, CDR1 is MDHEN, CDR2 SYDVKM. The CDR3 protein is CASSSPRTGGNTIYF. CDR3 coding DNA: TGTGCCAGCAGTTCCCCCCGGACAGGAGGAAACACCATATATTTT.

The chain recombines TRBV19 with TRBJ1-5; 7 positions agree with TRBD1. This CDR3 is 15 amino acids long. With V trimmed by 5 bases and J by 7 bases, 11 bases remained unmatched. Germline assignment: CDR1 LNHDA and CDR2 SQIVND (reference sequence). This chain's CDR3 is CASSVLQGMGQPQHF. CDR3 nucleotide sequence: TGTGCCAGTAGTGTTTTACAGGGGATGGGGCAGCCCCAGCATTTT.

This chain links TRBV30 with TRBJ2-5, with TRBD1 matching over 7 bases. CDR1 GTSNPN and CDR2 SVGIG come from the germline V gene (reference sequence). CDR3 length: 13 amino acids. Trimming cost V 4 bases and J 1 base; bases outside gene matches: 3. The CDR3 DNA follows: TGTGCCTGGAATCGGGACAGCCAAGAGACCCAGTACTTC. It specifies CAWNRDSQETQYF.

This clone was found once. The chain recombines TRBV6-5 with TRBJ2-5, with 12 bases aligning to TRBD1. Trimming cost V 7 bases and J 5 bases; bases outside gene matches: 8. CDR1 MNHEY and CDR2 SVGAGI come from the germline V gene. The CDR3 has 15 amino acids. The CDR3 region has the DNA TGTGCCAGCACCGGCGGGACAGGGGGCGAGGAGACCCAGTACTTC. Residues: CASTGGTGGEETQYF.

The chain carries TRBV29-1 and TRBJ2-7; 7 nucleotides agree with TRBD1. Germline CDR1 and CDR2: SQVTM and ANQGSEA. There are 14 residues in the CDR3. V trimming: 4 bases; J trimming: 6 bases; junction bases outside the gene matches: 12. As DNA, the CDR3 is TGCAGCGTTGGAGGACACGAGGGGGCGGGCGAGCAGTACTTC. Translated: CSVGGHEGAGEQYF.

The genes are TRBV19 and TRBJ2-7, with 7 bases identical to TRBD2. The CDR3 length is 14 residues. CDR1 LNHDA and CDR2 SQIVND come from the germline V gene (reference sequence). The ends lost 4 bases at V and 3 bases at J; junction bases unmatched: 6. The CDR3 region is CASSRAGESYEQYF. DNA for the CDR3: TGTGCCAGTAGTAGGGCGGGAGAGAGCTACGAGCAGTACTTC.

The V call is TRBV28, the J call TRBJ1-4; the D is unclear. Germline lookup yields CDR1 MDHEN and CDR2 SYDVKM. Trimming left V 5 bases short and J 5 bases short, with 12 bases between. The CDR3 extends over 14 amino acids. CDR3 bases: TGTGCCAGCAGTGAAAGTGACGGGAATGAAAAACTGTTTTTT. This sequence encodes CASSESDGNEKLFF.

This clone has just a few counts. The V gene is TRBV7-3, the J gene TRBJ2-3; TRBD2 agrees at 10 bases. This CDR3 spans 15 amino acids. Germline V gene lookup returns CDR1 SGHTA and CDR2 FQGTGA. J lost 4 bases, V lost 2 bases, and 3 bases had no gene match. As DNA, the CDR3 is TGTGCCAGCAGCTTAGCCGGGACTAGCGCAGATACGCAGTATTTT. Encoded protein: CASSLAGTSADTQYF.

The chain recombines TRBV7-2 with TRBJ2-1, with 8 bases identical to TRBD1. Germline V lookup: CDR1 SGHTA, CDR2 FQGNSA. The trim removed 8 bases at V and 2 bases at J, leaving 8 bases unmatched. The CDR3 spans 15 residues. The CDR3 loop is CASRTQGDTYNEQFF. CDR3 in DNA: TGTGCCAGCCGAACACAGGGGGATACCTACAATGAGCAGTTCTTC.

The rearrangement joins TRBV19 to TRBJ2-7; D is ambiguous. The length of the CDR3 is 14 residues. Trimming cost V 2 bases and J 0 bases, with 8 bases left between them. The germline gives CDR1 LNHDA, CDR2 SQIVND (reference sequence). CDR3 loop: CASSIIIFSYEQYF. CDR3 in DNA: TGTGCCAGTAGTATAATTATATTCTCCTACGAGCAGTACTTC.

The V and J genes are TRBV7-9 and TRBJ2-3; tentatively, D is TRBD2 (6 bases). Trimming took off 1 base at V and 0 bases at J, with 8 bases between the two ends. This CDR3 region has 15 residues. CDR1 is SEHNR and CDR2 is FQNEAQ in the germline V gene (reference sequence). This CDR3 reads CASSLVGGSTDTQYF. The CDR3, as DNA: TGTGCCAGCAGCTTAGTGGGGGGAAGCACAGATACGCAGTATTTT.

This clone has a single count. CDR3 sequence: CASSPWDRGGEKLFF. The CDR3 nucleotides read TGTGCCAGCTCACCTTGGGACAGGGGAGGTGAAAAACTGTTTTTT. The chain recombines TRBV18 with TRBJ1-4, with 10 bases lining up with TRBD1. After removal of 3 bases from V and 7 bases from J, the junction contained 5 bases not matched to a gene. CDR3 size: 15 residues. Germline CDR1 is KGHSH and CDR2 is LQKENI.

This CDR3 reads CASSSQGVNLYEQYF. CDR3 nucleotides: TGTGCCAGCAGTTCCCAGGGGGTAAACCTCTACGAGCAGTACTTC. The chain is built from TRBV27 and TRBJ2-7; 7 bases are a match to TRBD1. The V segment lost 4 bases and the J segment 3 bases; nucleotides outside the gene matches: 9. This CDR3 is 15 amino acids long. Germline V CDR1 and CDR2: MNHEY, SMNVEV (reference sequence).

This chain connects TRBV29-1 to TRBJ2-5; tentative D call: TRBD1 (5 bases). Germline CDR1 and CDR2: SQVTM and ANQGSEA. Trimming took off 2 bases at V and 1 base at J, with 8 bases between the two ends. This CDR3 spans 13 amino acids. The CDR3 loop is CSVETQAQETQYF. CDR3 bases: TGCAGCGTTGAAACACAGGCCCAAGAGACCCAGTACTTC.

V is TRBV7-9 and J is TRBJ1-2; 8 nucleotides align to TRBD1. CDR1 and CDR2 from the germline V gene are SEHNR and FQNEAQ (reference sequence). Trimming at V came to 1 base and at J to 3 bases, leaving 7 bases not matched to a gene. The CDR3 covers 16 residues. The CDR3 reads CASSLGGQGKHYGYTF. CDR3 in DNA: TGTGCCAGCAGCTTAGGAGGACAGGGTAAACACTATGGCTACACCTTC.

V usage is TRBV5-1 and J usage is TRBJ2-7; the match to TRBD1 covers 11 bases. This CDR3 is 14 amino acids long. V was pared by 4 bases and J by 11 bases, with 11 bases of the junction left unmatched. Germline V gives CDR1 SGHRS, CDR2 YFSETQ. The CDR3 nucleotides read TGCGCCAGCAGCCCCGGACCGGGACAGGGGGACAAGTACTTC. Protein: CASSPGPGQGDKYF.

V is TRBV29-1 and J is TRBJ2-3; D possibly corresponds to TRBD2 (5 bases). This CDR3 has 15 residues. V was cut by 0 bases and J by 0 bases, with 10 bases left in between. The germline CDR1 and CDR2 sequences are SQVTM and ANQGSEA. CDR3 loop: CSVEDTSGSTDTQYF. DNA for the CDR3: TGCAGCGTTGAAGATACCAGCGGTAGCACAGATACGCAGTATTTT.

The chain carries TRBV6-4 and TRBJ2-2, with D possibly TRBD2 on 5 matching bases. The CDR3 is 14 residues long. Germline CDR1 reads MRHNA; CDR2 reads SNTAGT. The V end lost 8 bases, the J end lost 5 bases, and 15 bases lay between the germline ends. This CDR3 is CASRGAPGTGELFF. CDR3 DNA: TGTGCCAGCCGGGGTGCCCCCGGAACCGGGGAGCTGTTTTTT.

The rearrangement uses TRBV7-3 and TRBJ2-2; the match to TRBD2 covers 8 bases. The J segment lost 0 bases and the V segment lost 0 bases, leaving 6 bases of the junction unmatched. CDR1 is SGHTA and CDR2 is FQGTGA in the germline V gene. The CDR3 length is 18 residues. The CDR3 reads CASSLTSGNLANTGELFF. CDR3 in DNA: TGTGCCAGCAGCTTAACTAGCGGGAACTTAGCGAACACCGGGGAGCTGTTTTTT.